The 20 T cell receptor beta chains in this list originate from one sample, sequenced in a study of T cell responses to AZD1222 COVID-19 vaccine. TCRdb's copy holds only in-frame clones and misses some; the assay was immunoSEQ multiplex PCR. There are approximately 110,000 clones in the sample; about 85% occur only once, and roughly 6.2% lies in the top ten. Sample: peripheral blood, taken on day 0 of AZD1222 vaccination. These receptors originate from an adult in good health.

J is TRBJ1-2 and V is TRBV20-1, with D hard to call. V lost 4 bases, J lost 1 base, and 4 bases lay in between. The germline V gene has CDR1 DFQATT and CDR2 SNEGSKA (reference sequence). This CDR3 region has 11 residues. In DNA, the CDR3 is TGCAGTGCTATCATTAACTATGGCTACACCTTC. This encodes CSAIINYGYTF.

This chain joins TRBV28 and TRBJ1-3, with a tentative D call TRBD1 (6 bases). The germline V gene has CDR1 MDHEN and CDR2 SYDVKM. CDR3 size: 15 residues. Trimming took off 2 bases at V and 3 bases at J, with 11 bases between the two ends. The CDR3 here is CASSLRQGSGNTIYF. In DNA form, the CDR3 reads TGTGCCAGCAGTTTAAGGCAGGGGAGTGGAAACACCATATATTTT.

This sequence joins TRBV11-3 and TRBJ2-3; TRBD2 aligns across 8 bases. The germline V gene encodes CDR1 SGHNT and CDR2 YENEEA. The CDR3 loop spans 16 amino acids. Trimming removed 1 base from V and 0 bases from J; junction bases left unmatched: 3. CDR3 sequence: CASSLGASGSTDTQYF. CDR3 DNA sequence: TGTGCCAGCAGCTTAGGTGCTAGCGGGAGCACAGATACGCAGTATTTT.

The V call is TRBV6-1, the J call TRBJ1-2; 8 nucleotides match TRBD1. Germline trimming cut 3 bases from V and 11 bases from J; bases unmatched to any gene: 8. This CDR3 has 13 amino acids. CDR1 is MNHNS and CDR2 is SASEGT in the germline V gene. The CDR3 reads CASSDPGQAEYTF. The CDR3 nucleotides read TGTGCCAGCAGTGACCCGGGACAGGCCGAGTACACCTTC.

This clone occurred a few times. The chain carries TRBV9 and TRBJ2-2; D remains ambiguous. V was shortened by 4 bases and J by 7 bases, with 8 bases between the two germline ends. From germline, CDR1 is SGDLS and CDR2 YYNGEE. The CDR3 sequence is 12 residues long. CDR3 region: CASSRFNGELFF. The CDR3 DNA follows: TGTGCCAGCAGCCGTTTTAACGGGGAGCTGTTTTTT.

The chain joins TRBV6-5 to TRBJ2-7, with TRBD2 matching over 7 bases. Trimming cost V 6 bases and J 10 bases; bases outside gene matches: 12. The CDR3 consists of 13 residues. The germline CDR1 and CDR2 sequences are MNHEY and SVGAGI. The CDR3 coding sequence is TGTGCCAGCAGCCCCGTGGGGGGGGTATTTCAGTACTTC. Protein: CASSPVGGVFQYF.

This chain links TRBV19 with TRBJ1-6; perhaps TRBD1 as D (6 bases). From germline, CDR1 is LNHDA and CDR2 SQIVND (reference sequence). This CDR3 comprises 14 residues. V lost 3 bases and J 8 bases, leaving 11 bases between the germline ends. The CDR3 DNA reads TGTGCCAGTAGTATTAGGGGGGGAGATTCACCCCTCCACTTT. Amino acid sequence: CASSIRGGDSPLHF.

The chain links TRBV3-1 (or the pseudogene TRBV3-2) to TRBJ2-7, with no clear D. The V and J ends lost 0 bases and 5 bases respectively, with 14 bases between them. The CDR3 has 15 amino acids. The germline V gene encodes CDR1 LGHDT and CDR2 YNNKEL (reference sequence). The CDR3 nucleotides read TGTGCCAGCAGCCAAGACACTGGGCCCTGGGACGAGCAGTACTTC. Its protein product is CASSQDTGPWDEQYF.

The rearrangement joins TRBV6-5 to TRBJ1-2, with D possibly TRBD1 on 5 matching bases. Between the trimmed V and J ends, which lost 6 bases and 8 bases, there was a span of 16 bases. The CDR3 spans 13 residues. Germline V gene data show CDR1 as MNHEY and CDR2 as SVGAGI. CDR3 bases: TGTGCCAGCAGCGGTCAGGGCCTCGGGGGCTACACCTTC. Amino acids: CASSGQGLGGYTF.

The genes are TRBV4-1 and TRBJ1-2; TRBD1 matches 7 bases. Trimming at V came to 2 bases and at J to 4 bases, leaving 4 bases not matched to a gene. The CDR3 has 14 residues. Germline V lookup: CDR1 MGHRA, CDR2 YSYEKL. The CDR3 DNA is TGCGCCAGCAGCCAAAGCGGGACAGTCTATGGCTACACCTTC. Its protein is CASSQSGTVYGYTF.

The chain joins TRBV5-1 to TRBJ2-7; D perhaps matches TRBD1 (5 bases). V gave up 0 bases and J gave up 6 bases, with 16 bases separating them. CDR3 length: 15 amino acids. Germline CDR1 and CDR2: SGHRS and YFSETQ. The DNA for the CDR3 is TGCGCCAGCAGCTTGGGCGGTAGGCGTACAGGCGAGCAGTACTTC. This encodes CASSLGGRRTGEQYF.

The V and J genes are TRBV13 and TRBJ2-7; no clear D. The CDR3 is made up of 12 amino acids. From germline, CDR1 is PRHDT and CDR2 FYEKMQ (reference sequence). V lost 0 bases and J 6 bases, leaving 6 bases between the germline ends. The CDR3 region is CASSLGRGEQYF. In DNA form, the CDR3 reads TGTGCCAGCAGCTTAGGCAGAGGCGAGCAGTACTTC.

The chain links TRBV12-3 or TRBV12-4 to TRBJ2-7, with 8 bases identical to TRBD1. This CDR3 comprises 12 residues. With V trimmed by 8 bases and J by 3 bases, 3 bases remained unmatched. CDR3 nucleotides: TGTGCCAGCCGGGGACAGGTCTACGAGCAGTACTTC. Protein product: CASRGQVYEQYF.

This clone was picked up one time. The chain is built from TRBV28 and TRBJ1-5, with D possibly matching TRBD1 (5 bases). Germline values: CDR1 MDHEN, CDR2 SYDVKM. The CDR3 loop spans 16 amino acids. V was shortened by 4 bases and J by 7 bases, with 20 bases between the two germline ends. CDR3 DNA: TGTGCCAGCAGTTCCGCAGCAGTTCCGGGGCCACAGCCCCAGCATTTT. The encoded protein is CASSSAAVPGPQPQHF.

CDR3 loop: CASSYGPNTEAFF. The CDR3 bases are TGTGCCAGTAGTTACGGGCCGAACACTGAAGCTTTCTTT. The chain combines TRBV19 with TRBJ1-1; D remains unclear. This CDR3 is 13 amino acids long. V lost 5 bases and J 1 base, leaving 8 bases between the germline ends. CDR1 is LNHDA, CDR2 SQIVND, per germline (reference sequence). Combining the CDR3 with reference TRBV19 and TRBJ1-1 gives the whole variable domain DGGITQSPKYLFRKEGQNVTLSCEQNLNHDAMYWYRQDPGQGLRLIYYSQIVNDFQKGDIAEGYSVSREKKESFPLTVTSAQKNPTAFYLCASSYGPNTEAFFGQGTRLTVV.

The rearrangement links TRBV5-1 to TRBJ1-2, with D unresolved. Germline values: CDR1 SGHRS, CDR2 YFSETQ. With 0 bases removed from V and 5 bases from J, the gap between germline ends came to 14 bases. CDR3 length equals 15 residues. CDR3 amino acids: CASSLGPPQTYGYTF. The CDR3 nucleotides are TGCGCCAGCAGCTTGGGGCCCCCACAGACTTATGGCTACACCTTC.

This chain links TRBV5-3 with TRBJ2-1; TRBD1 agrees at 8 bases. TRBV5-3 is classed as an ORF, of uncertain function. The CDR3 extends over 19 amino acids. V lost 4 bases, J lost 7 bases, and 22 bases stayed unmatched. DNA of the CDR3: TGTGCCAGAAGCCTTTCCCTGCCTCACCGGGACAGGTTTCGGAATGAGCAGTTCTTC. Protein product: CARSLSLPHRDRFRNEQFF.

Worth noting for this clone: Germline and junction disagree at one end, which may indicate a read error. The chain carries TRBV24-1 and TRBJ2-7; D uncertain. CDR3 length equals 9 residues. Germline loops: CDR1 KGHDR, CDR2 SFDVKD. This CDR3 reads CATSRDVCF. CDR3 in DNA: TGTGCCACCTCACGCGATGTGTGCTTC.

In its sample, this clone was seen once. Here the CDR3 DNA reads TGTGCCAGCAGTGCAGATTGGCGGAACGAGCAGTACTTC. Its translation: CASSADWRNEQYF. The chain combines TRBV5-6 with TRBJ2-7; D gene unclear. V was trimmed by 5 bases and J by 5 bases, leaving 14 bases between them. The CDR3 has 13 residues. Germline V CDR1 and CDR2: SGHDT, YYEEEE.

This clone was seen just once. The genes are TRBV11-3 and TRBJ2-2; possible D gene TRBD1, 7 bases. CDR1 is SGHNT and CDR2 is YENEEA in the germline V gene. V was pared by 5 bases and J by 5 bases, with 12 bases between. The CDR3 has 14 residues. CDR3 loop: CASSRQGGTGELFF. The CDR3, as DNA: TGTGCCAGCAGCCGACAGGGAGGAACCGGGGAGCTGTTTTTT. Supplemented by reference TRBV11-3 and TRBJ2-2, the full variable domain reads EAGVVQSPRYKIIEKKQPVAFWCNPISGHNTLYWYLQNLGQGPELLIRYENEEAVDDSQLPKDRFSAERLKGVDSTLKIQPAELGDSAVYLCASSRQGGTGELFFGEGSRLTVL.